The 16 T cell receptor beta chains presented below share a single source sample, sequenced in a study of cytomegalovirus exposure and HLA in healthy donors. Primers included in the PCR were 60 Vbeta and 13 Jbeta primers. Repertoires were generated with immunoSEQ multiplex PCR, while TCRdb's copy carries only in-frame clones and drops some. The data hold nearly 95,000 clones, with 60% to 80% observed a single time. Sequenced input: PBMCs. The source is a woman aged 25 to 39 in good health and CMV-seronegative.

The table lists this clone with a few counts. This rearrangement joins TRBV10-2 to TRBJ2-1; D perhaps matches TRBD2 (6 bases). The CDR3 covers 13 residues. The V gene's germline CDR1 is WSHSY and CDR2 SAAADI. Trimming took off 11 bases at V and 4 bases at J, with 15 bases between the two ends. CDR3 loop: CAGASGVYNEQFF. As DNA, the CDR3 is TGCGCCGGTGCTTCGGGAGTTTACAATGAGCAGTTCTTC.

V usage is TRBV10-3 and J usage is TRBJ2-1, with 12 nucleotides matching TRBD1. Germline trimming cut 6 bases from V and 9 bases from J; bases unmatched to any gene: 6. Germline V lookup: CDR1 ENHRY, CDR2 SYGVKD. CDR3 length: 14 amino acids. Here the CDR3 reads CAIRGQGAVPEQFF. DNA of the CDR3: TGTGCCATCAGGGGACAGGGGGCGGTTCCTGAGCAGTTCTTC.

This clone was observed once. The genes are TRBV29-1 and TRBJ1-1; 9 nucleotides align to TRBD1. Trimming took 7 bases from V and 5 from J; bases not matched to a gene: 5. Germline-derived CDR1 and CDR2 are SQVTM and ANQGSEA. This CDR3 spans 12 amino acids. The CDR3 nucleotides are TGCAGCGGTCTGACAGGGGGAACTGAAGCTTTCTTT. The encoded protein is CSGLTGGTEAFF.

The V gene is TRBV16, the J gene TRBJ2-7, with 8 positions matching TRBD2. With 5 bases clipped from V and 5 bases from J, the junction kept 17 bases outside the gene matches. This CDR3 comprises 17 residues. Germline V gene lookup returns CDR1 KGHSY and CDR2 FQNENV. CDR3 nucleotides: TGTGCCAGCAGCGCTCTTAAATCCGGACTAGCTATACACGAGCAGTACTTC. It translates to CASSALKSGLAIHEQYF. The full variable domain, rest sourced from reference TRBV16 and TRBJ2-7, is GEEVAQTPKHLVRGEGQKAKLYCAPIKGHSYVFWYQQVLKNEFKFLISFQNENVFDETGMPKERFSAKCLPNSPCSLEIQATKLEDSAVYFCASSALKSGLAIHEQYFGPGTRLTVT.

The chain couples TRBV10-1 to TRBJ2-7, with a weak D call TRBD2 (5 bases). CDR1 is WNHNN and CDR2 is SYGVQD in the germline V gene (reference sequence). CDR3 size: 12 residues. Trimming removed 5 bases at V and 4 bases at J, with 9 bases between. The CDR3 DNA follows: TGCGCCAGCAGTCCTTCGGGATACGAGCAGTACTTC. Encoded protein: CASSPSGYEQYF.

The rearrangement uses TRBV7-9 and TRBJ1-1; D may be TRBD1 (5 bases). The CDR3 loop spans 16 amino acids. Germline assignment: CDR1 SEHNR and CDR2 FQNEAQ (reference sequence). Trimming removed 1 base from V and 3 bases from J, with 15 bases in between. The CDR3 protein is CASSLVTDYPHTEAFF. The CDR3 DNA reads TGTGCCAGCAGCTTAGTGACAGATTATCCTCACACTGAAGCTTTCTTT.

In its sample, this clone was seen a few times. The CDR3 sequence is CASSPGGGEVIQYF. The CDR3, as DNA: TGTGCCAGCAGCCCCGGGGGAGGGGAGGTCATTCAGTACTTC. This chain links TRBV7-2 with TRBJ2-4, with 7 positions matching TRBD2. Unmatched junction bases numbered 10, after V lost 5 bases and J lost 9 bases. The CDR3 length is 14 residues. Germline V gene sequence: CDR1 SGHTA, CDR2 FQGNSA.

CDR3 region: CASSLAGGETQYF. The CDR3 bases are TGTGCCAGCAGCTTGGCAGGAGGGGAGACCCAGTACTTC. The chain recombines TRBV5-4 with TRBJ2-5; a weak D match, TRBD2 (6 bases). Trimming took off 0 bases at V and 5 bases at J, with 8 bases between the two ends. CDR1 is SGHNT, CDR2 YYREEE, per germline (reference sequence). The CDR3 has 13 residues.

In its sample, this clone was seen once. The chain is built from TRBV6-1 and TRBJ1-2; 7 nucleotides align to TRBD1. V was clipped by 6 bases and J by 2 bases; unmatched bases: 0. Germline-derived CDR1 and CDR2 are MNHNS and SASEGT. The CDR3 runs to 12 residues. The CDR3 loop reads CASRGQNYGYTF. The CDR3 DNA reads TGTGCCAGCAGGGGACAGAACTATGGCTACACCTTC.

This rearrangement joins TRBV20-1 to TRBJ2-7; D is uncertain. The CDR3 is 11 residues long. Germline V gene lookup returns CDR1 DFQATT and CDR2 SNEGSKA (reference sequence). V lost 4 bases, J lost 6 bases, and 10 bases lay in between. The CDR3 bases are TGCAGTGCTACGCCACAGTTCGAGCAGTACTTC. Protein product: CSATPQFEQYF.

As for this clone: This CDR3 is also generated by other DNA sequences in the sample. J is TRBJ1-5 and V is TRBV18, with D tentatively TRBD1 (5 bases). The CDR3 runs to 14 residues. Germline CDR1 reads KGHSH; CDR2 reads LQKENI. V gave up 3 bases and J gave up 4 bases, with 10 bases separating them. CDR3 region: CASSPRGGNQPQHF. Written as DNA, the CDR3 is TGTGCCAGCTCACCGCGTGGGGGGAATCAGCCCCAGCATTTT.

V usage is TRBV18 and J usage is TRBJ2-4; TRBD2 agrees at 11 bases. From germline, CDR1 is KGHSH and CDR2 LQKENI. The CDR3 totals 17 residues. J lost 12 bases, V lost 5 bases, and 18 bases had no gene match. CDR3: CASSIAPGASGRIPQYF. The CDR3 DNA reads as TGTGCCAGCTCAATCGCACCCGGGGCTAGCGGGAGGATCCCTCAGTACTTC.

The rearrangement joins TRBV5-1 to TRBJ2-3; TRBD1 matches at 7 bases. The germline gives CDR1 SGHRS, CDR2 YFSETQ. J lost 2 bases, V lost 0 bases, and 3 bases had no gene match. The CDR3 sequence is 15 residues long. The CDR3 here is CASSLGQGNTDTQYF. The CDR3 DNA is TGCGCCAGCAGCTTGGGACAGGGAAACACAGATACGCAGTATTTT.

This clone was seen a handful of times. This chain uses TRBV4-1 with TRBJ2-5; 7 bases match TRBD1. This CDR3 has 17 amino acids. J lost 2 bases, V lost 0 bases, and 9 bases had no gene match. Germline-derived CDR1 and CDR2 are MGHRA and YSYEKL. DNA for the CDR3: TGCGCCAGCAGCCAAGATTTGGGGACAGATCCACAAGAGACCCAGTACTTC. This encodes CASSQDLGTDPQETQYF.

This clone was picked up a small number of times. The V call is TRBV5-6, the J call TRBJ2-7; D gene ambiguous. This CDR3 is built from 12 residues. Trimming removed 0 bases at V and 4 bases at J, with 5 bases between. Germline CDR1 reads SGHDT; CDR2 reads YYEEEE. The chain's CDR3 is CASSLAQYEQYF. The CDR3 nucleotides read TGTGCCAGCAGCTTGGCCCAGTACGAGCAGTACTTC.

This chain links TRBV5-1 with TRBJ2-2; 7 bases map to TRBD1. Germline CDR1 SGHRS, CDR2 YFSETQ. The V gene end was trimmed by 4 bases and the J gene end by 4 bases; junction bases not matched to a gene: 4. This CDR3 comprises 14 residues. The CDR3 DNA follows: TGCGCCAGCAGCGAGGGACAGAGCACCGGGGAGCTGTTTTTT. This gives the protein CASSEGQSTGELFF.